These T cell receptor beta chains were read from a single sample in a study of response to subunit inactivated influenza vaccine. In TCRdb, the RT-PCR reads were re-called with MiXCR into one record per CDR3 protein. Here the sample spans about 180,000 distinct CDR3 sequences, about 10% being singletons. Specimen: CD8+ T cells sorted from PBMCs, collected roughly 24 months after vaccination. The receptors shown here come from a man aged 45 to 75 who received an inactivated influenza vaccine. Both conserved end residues are part of each CDR3. D genes are given only for firm matches. The size field is filled for only some rows; it gives once, few, many or a size class.

>TRBD2|TRBV20-1|many|TRBJ2-7
CSARDQDSGPEQYF
TGCAGTGCTAGAGATCAGGATAGCGGGCCCGAGCAGTACTTC
>TRBD1|TRBV3-1|few|TRBJ1-2
CASSQEHGQGVSGYTF
TGTGCCAGCAGCCAAGAACACGGACAGGGTGTGTCTGGCTACACCTTC
>TRBD1|TRBV24-1|few|TRBJ2-1
CATSDLGDRGRFF
TGTGCCACCAGTGATTTGGGGGACAGGGGACGGTTCTTC
>.|TRBV9|many|TRBJ1-5
CASSDGHYNQPQHF
TGTGCCAGCAGCGATGGACATTACAATCAGCCCCAGCATTTT
>TRBD2|TRBV28|.|TRBJ2-7
CASSPRTSGAYEQYF
TGTGCCAGCAGTCCGAGGACTAGCGGGGCCTACGAGCAGTACTTC
>.|TRBV7-9|few|TRBJ2-1
CASSLARDVFF
TGTGCCAGCAGCTTAGCACGGGACGTATTCTTC
>.|TRBV25-1|few|TRBJ2-6
CASSVGSGANVLTF
TGTGCCAGCAGCGTAGGGTCTGGGGCCAACGTCCTGACTTTC
>.|TRBV13|few|TRBJ2-7
CASSSRLGSYEQYF
TGTGCCAGCAGCTCCAGACTGGGGTCCTACGAGCAGTACTTC
>.|TRBV4-3|few|TRBJ2-5
CASSQEIEETQYF
TGCGCCAGCAGCCAAGAGATAGAAGAGACCCAGTACTTC
>.|TRBV6-2/TRBV6-3|few|TRBJ1-1
CASIGQFMNTEAFF
TGTGCCAGCATCGGACAGTTCATGAACACTGAAGCTTTCTTT
>.|TRBV11-2|.|TRBJ2-1
CASSLELAYNEQFF
TGTGCCAGCAGCTTAGAGCTAGCATACAATGAGCAGTTCTTC
>.|TRBV9|many|TRBJ1-1
CASSVSNGNTEAFF
TGTGCCAGCAGCGTAAGTAACGGGAACACTGAAGCTTTCTTT
>TRBD1|TRBV27|few|TRBJ2-1
CASTSGTGAFNEQFF
TGTGCCAGCACCTCGGGGACAGGGGCTTTCAATGAGCAGTTCTTC
>.|TRBV7-9|.|TRBJ2-7
CASSPPGQFSSYEQYF
TGTGCCAGCAGCCCCCCGGGACAATTCAGCTCCTACGAGCAGTACTTC
>TRBD1|TRBV18|few|TRBJ2-1
CASSPLGTDEQFF
TGTGCCAGCTCACCACTTGGGACAGATGAGCAGTTCTTC
>.|TRBV19|.|TRBJ2-7
CASSIVMGRDEQYF
TGTGCCAGTAGTATAGTGATGGGACGCGACGAGCAGTACTTC
>.|TRBV7-9|few|TRBJ1-4
CASSPTPGGASEKLFF
TGTGCCAGCAGCCCAACCCCCGGGGGAGCAAGTGAAAAACTGTTTTTT